The text below deals with one T cell receptor beta chain. What it binds is unknown. The record originates from a study of CD8+ T cells in alopecia areata. At the level of the study: Each day, treated patients took oral tofacitinib twice, at 5 to 10 mg per dose.

Specimens obtained from alopecia areata patients comprised lesional scalp punch biopsies and peripheral blood. The CDR3 loop spans 13 amino acids. In germline, CDR1 is SNHLY, CDR2 FYNNEI. After removal of 4 bases from V and 4 bases from J, the junction contained 1 base not matched to a gene. Reverse transcribed after extraction, RNA yielded cDNA as the sequencing template. Measured with immunoSEQ multiplex PCR; TCRdb has only the in-frame clones, and not every one. The sample shows 120,000 to 150,000 clones, 75% to 90% of them seen only once. Findings and caveats of the study: Sequence data from scalp samples additionally include resident alphabeta T cells of normal skin.

The sample here was CD8+ T cells sorted from blood, taken at week 0. The receptor was isolated from a human donor with alopecia areata. The chain joins TRBV2 to TRBJ2-7; TRBD2 matches at 10 bases. CDR3 coding DNA: TGTGCCAGCAGTGTTAGCGGGAGGTACGAGCAGTACTTC. It encodes CASSVSGRYEQYF. Full variable domain (rest looked up from reference TRBV2 and TRBJ2-7): EPEVTQTPSHQVTQMGQEVILRCVPISNHLYFYWYRQILGQKVEFLVSFYNNEISEKSEIFDDQFSVERPDGSNFTLKIRSTKLEDSAMYFCASSVSGRYEQYFGPGTRLTVT.